Sequencing of this T cell receptor (beta chain) was carried out in a study of T cell responses to AZD1222 COVID-19 vaccine. Study results and caveats: Of the AZD1222 recipients, only 5 to 7 were seropositive at baseline. Dominant CD4 TCR responses targeted spike regions 160-218 and 743-854.

Method: immunoSEQ multiplex PCR; TCRdb's copy keeps in-frame clones and lacks some. The data hold 150,000 to 200,000 clones, with less than 95% observed a single time. About this clone itself: Its antigen is not known. Distinct nucleotide sequences in the sample also encode this CDR3.

With V trimmed by 4 bases and J by 2 bases, 6 bases remained unmatched. Germline V gene data show CDR1 as KGHSH and CDR2 as LQKENI. CDR3 length equals 15 residues. The chain joins TRBV18 to TRBJ2-3; 7 bases agree with TRBD1. The sequences come from peripheral blood, collected 28 days after the second AZD1222 dose. The receptor was derived from an adult who received the AZD1222 COVID-19 vaccine. CDR3 sequence (DNA): TGTGCCAGCTCACTCCGACAGGGCTACACAGATACGCAGTATTTT. Amino acid sequence: CASSLRQGYTDTQYF.